This T cell receptor beta chain comes out of a study of blood T cell repertoires in COVID-19. At the level of the study: Samples representing acute and convalescent COVID-19 were sourced from the United States, Italy and Spain. PBMCs, B-cell-depleted T cells, or T cells provided the cDNA or gDNA that made up the material.

CDR3 length: 15 amino acids. Germline CDR1 reads LGHDT; CDR2 reads YNNKEL (reference sequence). The repertoire was sequenced with immunoSEQ multiplex PCR; TCRdb's copy has only in-frame clones and lacks some. Counted here are hundreds of thousands of clones, about 84% occurring once; the ten biggest clones make up over 7%. Notes on this clone: Its ends do not fully match the called genes, so a read error is possible.

The study drew participants aged about 18 to 90 years from about two dozen US areas. Cohort allocation depended upon clinical history that participants reported. Sequenced material: PBMCs or T cells enriched from blood (not recorded which). The TCR originated in a woman between 35 and 50 years old with acute COVID-19. The chain recombines TRBV3-1 (or the pseudogene TRBV3-2) with TRBJ1-4; D is unresolved. This CDR3 is CASSHGGRGNEKLFF. The DNA for the CDR3 is TGTGCCAGCAGCCACGGAGGCAGAGGTAATGAGAAACTGTTTTTT.